The 2 T cell receptor beta chains reported below all come from one sample, sequenced in a study of shared clonotypes between healthy human individuals. CD45RO negativity and positive selection for CCR7 defined naive CD8 cells, a population that excluded terminally differentiated effector memory CD45RA+ cells. Only in-frame clones appear in the TCRdb table, and some are missing; sequencing was by immunoSEQ multiplex PCR. The repertoire consists of about 590,000 clones, with 95% occurring once and the leading ten covering 0.09% to 0.13%. Sequenced material: naive CD8+ T cells sorted from blood. The receptors were gathered from a young woman in good health.

V is TRBV7-9 and J is TRBJ1-1, with a weak D call TRBD1 (6 bases). Germline lookup yields CDR1 SEHNR and CDR2 FQNEAQ (reference sequence). The CDR3 has 14 amino acids. With 5 bases removed from V and 3 bases from J, the gap between germline ends came to 13 bases. Here the CDR3 reads CASSPQGVDTEAFF. As DNA, the CDR3 is TGTGCCAGCAGCCCACAGGGTGTAGACACTGAAGCTTTCTTT.

This rearrangement joins TRBV27 to TRBJ2-7; D perhaps matches TRBD2 (5 bases). This CDR3 comprises 14 residues. V lost 4 bases and J lost 5, with 15 bases in between. From germline, CDR1 is MNHEY and CDR2 SMNVEV (reference sequence). CDR3 in amino acids: CASSSAGQLNEQYF. The CDR3 nucleotides read TGTGCCAGCAGTTCGGCGGGCCAATTGAACGAGCAGTACTTC.